This T cell receptor beta chain comes out of a study of T cell responses to AZD1222 COVID-19 vaccine. About the research overall: Combined were second doses at about 4 or about 12 weeks. Study conclusions and caveats: Nearly half of spike-specific TCRs reportedly target unmutated variant regions. Baseline seropositivity characterized only a handful of AZD1222 recipients. Repertoires were obtained only post-peak T cell response.

On this clone: Its target is unknown.

Assay used: immunoSEQ multiplex PCR; TCRdb lists only in-frame clones, some missing. The table shows 100,000 or so clones, with more than 75% occurring only once. Germline V CDR1 and CDR2: SGDLS, YYNGEE. V shed 2 bases and J shed 6 bases, with 11 bases lying between them. The CDR3 is 14 amino acids. This sequence was found in an adult in good health. J is TRBJ2-2 and V is TRBV9; D uncertain. This specimen was peripheral blood, taken on day 0 of AZD1222 vaccination. CDR3 sequence (DNA): TGTGCCAGCAGCGTCCGCGCGGTAGCCGGGGAGCTGTTTTTT. Residues: CASSVRAVAGELFF.